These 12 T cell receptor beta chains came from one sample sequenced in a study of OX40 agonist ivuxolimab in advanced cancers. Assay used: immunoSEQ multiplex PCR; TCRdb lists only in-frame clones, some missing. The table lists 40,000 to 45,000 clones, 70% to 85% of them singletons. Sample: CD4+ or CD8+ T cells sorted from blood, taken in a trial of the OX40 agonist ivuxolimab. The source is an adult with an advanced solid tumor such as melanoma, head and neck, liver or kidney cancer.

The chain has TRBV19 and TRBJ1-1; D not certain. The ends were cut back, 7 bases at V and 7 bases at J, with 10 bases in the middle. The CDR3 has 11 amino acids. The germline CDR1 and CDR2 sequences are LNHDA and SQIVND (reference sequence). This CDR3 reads CASTLEGEAFF. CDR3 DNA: TGTGCCAGTACCTTGGAGGGTGAAGCTTTCTTT. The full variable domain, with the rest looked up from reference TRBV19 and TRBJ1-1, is DGGITQSPKYLFRKEGQNVTLSCEQNLNHDAMYWYRQDPGQGLRLIYYSQIVNDFQKGDIAEGYSVSREKKESFPLTVTSAQKNPTAFYLCASTLEGEAFFGQGTRLTVV.

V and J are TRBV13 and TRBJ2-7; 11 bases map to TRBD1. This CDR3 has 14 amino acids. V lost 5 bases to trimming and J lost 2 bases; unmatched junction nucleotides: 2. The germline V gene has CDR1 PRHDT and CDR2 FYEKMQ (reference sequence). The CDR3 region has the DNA TGTGCCAGCAGCCCGGGACAGGGGGCCTACGAGCAGTACTTC. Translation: CASSPGQGAYEQYF. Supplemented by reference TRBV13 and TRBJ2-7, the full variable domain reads AAGVIQSPRHLIKEKRETATLKCYPIPRHDTVYWYQQGPGQDPQFLISFYEKMQSDKGSIPDRFSAQQFSDYHSELNMSSLELGDSALYFCASSPGQGAYEQYFGPGTRLTVT.

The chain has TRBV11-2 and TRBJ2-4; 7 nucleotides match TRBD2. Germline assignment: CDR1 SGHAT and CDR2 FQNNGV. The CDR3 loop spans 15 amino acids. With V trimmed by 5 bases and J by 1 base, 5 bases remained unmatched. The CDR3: CASSLAGGAKNIQYF. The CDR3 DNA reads TGTGCCAGCAGCCTAGCCGGGGGGGCCAAAAACATTCAGTACTTC. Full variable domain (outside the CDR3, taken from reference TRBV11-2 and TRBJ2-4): EAGVAQSPRYKIIEKRQSVAFWCNPISGHATLYWYQQILGQGPKLLIQFQNNGVVDDSQLPKDRFSAERLKGVDSTLKIQPAKLEDSAVYLCASSLAGGAKNIQYFGAGTRLSVL.

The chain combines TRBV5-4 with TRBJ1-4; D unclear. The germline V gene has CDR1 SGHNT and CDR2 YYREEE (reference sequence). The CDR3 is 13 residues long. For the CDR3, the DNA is TGTGCAACAGCAGATCACTCGAGTGAAAAACTGTTTTTT. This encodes CATADHSSEKLFF.

The CDR3 DNA reads TGTGCCAGCAGTTCTAGTGTGCAGGGGGCCTTTAATGGCTACACCTTC. Translated: CASSSSVQGAFNGYTF. The rearrangement uses TRBV27 and TRBJ1-2, with 8 nucleotides matching TRBD1. The CDR3 spans 16 residues. CDR1 is MNHEY and CDR2 is SMNVEV in the germline V gene (reference sequence). Losses at the gene ends were 4 bases for V and 6 bases for J; bases not matched to a gene: 13.

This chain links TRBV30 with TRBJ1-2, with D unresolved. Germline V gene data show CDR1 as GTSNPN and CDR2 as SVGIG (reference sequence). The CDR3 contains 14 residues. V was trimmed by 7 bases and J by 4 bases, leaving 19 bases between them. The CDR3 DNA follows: TGTGCCTCCCCAATTAACAGACATTCCTATGGCTACACCTTC. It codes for CASPINRHSYGYTF.

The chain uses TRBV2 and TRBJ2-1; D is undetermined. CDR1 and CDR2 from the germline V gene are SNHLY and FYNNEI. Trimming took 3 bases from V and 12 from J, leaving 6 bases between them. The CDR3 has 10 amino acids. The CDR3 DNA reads TGTGCCAGCAGTGATAGATGGCAGTTCTTC. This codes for CASSDRWQFF.

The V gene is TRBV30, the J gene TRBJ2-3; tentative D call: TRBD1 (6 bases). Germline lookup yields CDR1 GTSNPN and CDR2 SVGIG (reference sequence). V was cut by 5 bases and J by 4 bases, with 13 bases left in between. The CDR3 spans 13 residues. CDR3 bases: TGTGCCTGGGCTACGGCAGGGGCAGATACGCAGTATTTT. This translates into CAWATAGADTQYF.

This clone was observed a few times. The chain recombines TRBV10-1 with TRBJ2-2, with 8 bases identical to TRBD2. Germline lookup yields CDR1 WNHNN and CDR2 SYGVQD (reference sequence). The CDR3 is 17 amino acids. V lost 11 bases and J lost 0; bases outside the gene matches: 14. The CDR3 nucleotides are TGCGCCGTAAGGAAGGGTAGCGGGGACCCGAACACCGGGGAGCTGTTTTTT. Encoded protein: CAVRKGSGDPNTGELFF.

The CDR3 here is CASSQPGTRGSGANVLTF. The CDR3 region has the DNA TGTGCCAGCAGCCAACCAGGGACTCGCGGCTCTGGGGCCAACGTCCTGACTTTC. This chain joins TRBV7-9 and TRBJ2-6; perhaps TRBD2 as D (6 bases). Per the germline V gene, CDR1 is SEHNR and CDR2 is FQNEAQ (reference sequence). Trimming removed 5 bases from V and 0 bases from J, with 17 bases in between. The CDR3 totals 18 residues.

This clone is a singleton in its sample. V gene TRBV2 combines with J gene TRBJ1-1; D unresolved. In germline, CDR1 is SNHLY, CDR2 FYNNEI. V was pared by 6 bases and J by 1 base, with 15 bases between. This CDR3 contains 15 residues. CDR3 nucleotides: TGTGCCAGCAGCCGAACCGGGTCCGAGAACACTGAAGCTTTCTTT. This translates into CASSRTGSENTEAFF.

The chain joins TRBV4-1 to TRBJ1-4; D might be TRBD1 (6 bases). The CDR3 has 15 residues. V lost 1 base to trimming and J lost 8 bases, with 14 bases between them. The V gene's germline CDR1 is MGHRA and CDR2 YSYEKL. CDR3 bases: TGCGCCAGCAGCCAAGTGCAGGGGTTTTACGAAAAACTGTTTTTT. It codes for CASSQVQGFYEKLFF.